Following are 19 T cell receptor beta chains from one sample sequenced in a study of shared clonotypes between healthy human individuals. Naive CD8 cells were CD45RO-negative, positively selected for CCR7, excluding terminally differentiated effector memory CD45RA+ cells. TCRdb's table, derived via immunoSEQ multiplex PCR, lists solely in-frame clones and lacks some. The table has about 2.1 million clones, roughly 95% seen once. Sequenced material: naive CD8+ T cells from PBMCs. The receptors shown here come from a young man in good health. Some clones in this sample may be carry-over from other donors' samples.

The CDR3 DNA reads TGTGCCAGCAGCTTAGTCCGACTAGCGGGAGAAGAGACCCAGTACTTC. Translation gives CASSLVRLAGEETQYF. The V gene is TRBV7-8, the J gene TRBJ2-5, with TRBD2 matching 12 bases. V dropped 1 base and J dropped 3; count of bases not matched to a gene: 3. The germline V gene encodes CDR1 SGHVS and CDR2 FQNEAQ. The CDR3 sequence is 16 residues long. The variable domain in full, with the rest retrieved from reference TRBV7-8 and TRBJ2-5, is GAGVSQSPRYKVAKRGQDVALRCDPISGHVSLFWYQQALGQGPEFLTYFQNEAQLDKSGLPSDRFFAERPEGSVSTLKIQRTQQEDSAVYLCASSLVRLAGEETQYFGPGTRLLVL.

J is TRBJ2-1 and V is TRBV15; TRBD2 matches at 8 bases. Germline V gives CDR1 LNHNV, CDR2 YYDKDF (reference sequence). J was trimmed by 7 bases and V by 0 bases; bases with no gene match: 14. The CDR3 covers 18 residues. The CDR3 coding sequence is TGTGCCACCAGCAGAGACCCCGGCGGAGCGGGAGTTGGAAATGAGCAGTTCTTC. The encoded protein is CATSRDPGGAGVGNEQFF.

This chain links TRBV6-1 with TRBJ2-7; D tentatively reads TRBD1 or TRBD2 (5 bases each). Trimming shortened V by 6 bases and J by 3 bases, and 12 bases separated the two germline ends. CDR1 MNHNS and CDR2 SASEGT come from the germline V gene. The CDR3 is made up of 13 amino acids. DNA of the CDR3: TGTGCCAGCAGCCCGAGGGACGGCTACGAGCAGTACTTC. This sequence encodes CASSPRDGYEQYF.

Remarks on this clone: Additional DNA sequences in this sample encode the identical CDR3. The chain combines TRBV27 with TRBJ2-2; D remains unclear. CDR1 is MNHEY, CDR2 SMNVEV, per germline (reference sequence). The V and J ends lost 3 bases and 6 bases respectively, with 5 bases between them. This CDR3 region has 12 residues. CDR3 DNA: TGTGCCAGCAGTTTTCTCGCCGGGGAGCTGTTTTTT. Protein: CASSFLAGELFF.

Comments on this clone: The sample has other DNA sequences that encode this CDR3 too. This chain joins TRBV18 and TRBJ2-1; D is undetermined. CDR1 KGHSH and CDR2 LQKENI come from the germline V gene. Trimming left V 0 bases short and J 5 bases short, with 5 bases between. This CDR3 has 13 residues. CDR3 in DNA: TGTGCCAGCTCACCACCCGGAGACAATGAGCAGTTCTTC. Translating it yields CASSPPGDNEQFF.

V gene TRBV6-4 combines with J gene TRBJ1-2; 8 bases agree with TRBD1. CDR1 and CDR2 from the germline V gene are MRHNA and SNTAGT. The CDR3 is made up of 12 amino acids. V lost 8 bases, J lost 7 bases, and 6 bases stayed unmatched. The chain's CDR3 is CASQGAGGGYTF. The CDR3 region has the DNA TGTGCCAGCCAGGGGGCTGGAGGTGGCTACACCTTC.

V gene TRBV6-1 combines with J gene TRBJ2-5; D gene uncertain. Germline V gives CDR1 MNHNS, CDR2 SASEGT. Trimming removed 10 bases at V and 5 bases at J, with 2 bases between. The CDR3 is 8 amino acids. CDR3 nucleotides: TGTGCCACCGAGACCCAGTACTTC. It yields the protein CATETQYF.

The V gene is TRBV13, the J gene TRBJ2-7, with 9 bases fitting TRBD2. Germline-derived CDR1 and CDR2 are PRHDT and FYEKMQ (reference sequence). The V and J ends lost 4 bases and 7 bases, in that order; junction bases with no gene match: 14. The CDR3 has 16 residues. The CDR3 nucleotides are TGTGCCAGCAGCTCGGGGACTAGCCGGCCATTGGGTGAGCAGTACTTC. As protein: CASSSGTSRPLGEQYF.

This clone has a single count. The chain combines TRBV14 with TRBJ2-1; D ambiguous. CDR1 is SGHDN and CDR2 is FVKESK in the germline V gene. The ends were cut back, 2 bases at V and 4 bases at J, with 6 bases in the middle. The CDR3 totals 13 residues. The CDR3 loop is CASSQQNYNEQFF. In nucleotides, the CDR3 is TGTGCCAGCAGCCAACAGAATTACAATGAGCAGTTCTTC. Based on the CDR3 plus reference TRBV14 and TRBJ2-1, the full variable domain is EAGVTQFPSHSVIEKGQTVTLRCDPISGHDNLYWYRRVMGKEIKFLLHFVKESKQDESGMPNNRFLAERTGGTYSTLKVQPAELEDSGVYFCASSQQNYNEQFFGPGTRLTVL.

This sequence joins TRBV15 and TRBJ1-1, with D unclear. Germline V gene data show CDR1 as LNHNV and CDR2 as YYDKDF (reference sequence). This CDR3 contains 14 residues. V gave up 5 bases and J gave up 1 base, with 11 bases separating them. The CDR3 loop reads CATSPRASNTEAFF. The DNA of the CDR3 is TGTGCCACCAGCCCGCGGGCTTCGAACACTGAAGCTTTCTTT. The variable domain in full, with the rest retrieved from reference TRBV15 and TRBJ1-1, is DAMVIQNPRYQVTQFGKPVTLSCSQTLNHNVMYWYQQKSSQAPKLLFHYYDKDFNNEADTPDNFQSRRPNTSFCFLDIRSPGLGDTAMYLCATSPRASNTEAFFGQGTRLTVV.

This chain connects TRBV6-5 to TRBJ2-7; 9 nucleotides align to TRBD1. The CDR3 sequence is 15 residues long. Trimming at V came to 5 bases and at J to 4 bases, leaving 9 bases not matched to a gene. CDR1 is MNHEY, CDR2 SVGAGI, per germline. In DNA form, the CDR3 reads TGTGCCAGCAGTCAACGAGGACAGGGGACTTACGAGCAGTACTTC. It is translated as CASSQRGQGTYEQYF.

The rearrangement uses TRBV7-2 and TRBJ1-5; tentatively, D is TRBD1 (6 bases). V dropped 6 bases and J dropped 4 bases, with 22 bases sitting between them. In germline, CDR1 is SGHTA, CDR2 FQGNSA. This CDR3 is built from 17 residues. This CDR3 reads CASSLHRRQEKNQPQHF. The CDR3 DNA is TGTGCCAGCAGTCTACACCGCCGACAGGAAAAGAATCAGCCCCAGCATTTT.

The chain combines TRBV7-9 with TRBJ2-7; 7 positions agree with TRBD2. Per the germline V gene, CDR1 is SEHNR and CDR2 is FQNEAQ (reference sequence). Trimming at V came to 4 bases and at J to 3 bases, leaving 3 bases not matched to a gene. This CDR3 has 13 amino acids. The CDR3 protein is CASSWGGSYEQYF. The CDR3 coding sequence is TGTGCCAGCAGCTGGGGCGGGAGCTACGAGCAGTACTTC.

The V and J genes are TRBV11-2 and TRBJ2-1; 7 positions match TRBD2. The junction had 6 bases not matched to a gene; V was cut back by 0 bases and J by 4 bases. Germline V gene sequence: CDR1 SGHAT, CDR2 FQNNGV. The CDR3 covers 16 residues. CDR3 DNA sequence: TGTGCCAGCAGCTTAGAAAACCTGGGGGGGTACAATGAGCAGTTCTTC. This sequence encodes CASSLENLGGYNEQFF.

The chain recombines TRBV19 with TRBJ1-1; D uncertain. Trimming pared 6 bases from V and 7 bases from J, leaving 12 bases between. Looked up from germline, CDR1 is LNHDA and CDR2 is SQIVND (reference sequence). CDR3 length equals 12 residues. CDR3 in amino acids: CASSPRSLEAFF. CDR3 DNA sequence: TGTGCCAGTAGCCCAAGAAGTCTTGAAGCTTTCTTT.

The V call is TRBV7-2, the J call TRBJ2-1, with D possibly being TRBD1 (5 bases). The CDR3 is 16 amino acids. Germline CDR1 reads SGHTA; CDR2 reads FQGNSA. Trimming shortened V by 1 base and J by 0 bases, and 10 bases separated the two germline ends. The CDR3 region is CASSLGQMSSYNEQFF. Written as DNA, the CDR3 is TGTGCCAGCAGCTTAGGACAGATGAGCTCCTACAATGAGCAGTTCTTC. Full variable domain (remainder filled in from reference TRBV7-2 and TRBJ2-1): GAGVSQSPSNKVTEKGKDVELRCDPISGHTALYWYRQSLGQGLEFLIYFQGNSAPDKSGLPSDRFSAERTGGSVSTLTIQRTQQEDSAVYLCASSLGQMSSYNEQFFGPGTRLTVL.

This chain connects TRBV9 to TRBJ2-7; the match to TRBD1 covers 7 bases. The CDR3 is 15 amino acids. The trim removed 5 bases at V and 6 bases at J, leaving 14 bases unmatched. The germline V gene encodes CDR1 SGDLS and CDR2 YYNGEE. The CDR3 DNA sequence: TGTGCCAGCAGTCCCGAGACAGGGTCGGCTCTCGAGCAGTACTTC. The encoded protein is CASSPETGSALEQYF.

The gene calls are TRBV7-9 and TRBJ2-1; 13 nucleotides match TRBD2. Unmatched junction bases numbered 4, after V lost 8 bases and J lost 6 bases. The germline CDR1 and CDR2 sequences are SEHNR and FQNEAQ (reference sequence). The CDR3 totals 14 residues. CDR3 nucleotides: TGTGCCAGCTTACTAGCGGGAGGGTTCAATGAGCAGTTCTTC. It encodes CASLLAGGFNEQFF.

The genes are TRBV7-9 and TRBJ2-7, with D perhaps TRBD2 (5 bases). The CDR3 spans 16 residues. V dropped 6 bases and J dropped 2 bases, with 20 bases sitting between them. Germline CDR1 and CDR2: SEHNR and FQNEAQ (reference sequence). This CDR3 reads CASRPAGTLKTYEQYF. The CDR3 DNA is TGTGCCAGCAGGCCCGCGGGCACACTGAAAACCTACGAGCAGTACTTC.